Reported below is one TCR beta chain. The entry originates in a study of blood T cell repertoires in COVID-19. The protocol was immunoSEQ multiplex PCR, while the TCRdb copy is restricted to in-frame clones and leaves out a portion. The repertoire consists of about 190,000 clones, with 80% to 90% occurring once and the leading ten covering around 15%. The CDR3 is made up of 18 amino acids. CDR1 and CDR2 (germline): KGHSH, LQKENI. V lost 1 base, J lost 1 base, and 5 bases stayed unmatched. J is TRBJ1-5 and V is TRBV18; 12 nucleotides line up with TRBD1. Sequenced input: peripheral blood. This clonotype was obtained from a man aged 30-40 years with active or convalescent COVID-19. The DNA of the CDR3 is TGTGCCAGCTCACCACGGGGACAGGGGGCTGGGAGCAATCAGCCCCAGCATTTT. It encodes CASSPRGQGAGSNQPQHF.